This entry lists 8 T cell receptor beta chains sequenced from one sample in a study of shared clonotypes between healthy human individuals. Profiling relied on immunoSEQ multiplex PCR, and the TCRdb table lists in-frame clones only, not all of them. The sample holds some 900,000 clones, around 80% seen once. The source material was memory CD4+ T cells sorted from blood. The subset: CD45RA-negative fraction. The receptors come from a young man in good health.

This chain joins TRBV7-9 and TRBJ1-2; no definite D call. V shed 5 bases and J shed 0 bases, with 10 bases lying between them. This CDR3 region has 14 residues. The germline gives CDR1 SEHNR, CDR2 FQNEAQ (reference sequence). The CDR3, as DNA: TGTGCCAGCAGCCCCCCGGAAGCTAACTATGGCTACACCTTC. Its protein product is CASSPPEANYGYTF. Based on the CDR3 plus reference TRBV7-9 and TRBJ1-2, the full variable domain is DTGVSQNPRHKITKRGQNVTFRCDPISEHNRLYWYRQTLGQGPEFLTYFQNEAQLEKSRLLSDRFSAERPKGSFSTLEIQRTEQGDSAMYLCASSPPEANYGYTFGSGTRLTVV.

The chain carries TRBV30 and TRBJ2-7; TRBD1 matches at 11 bases. The CDR3 is 16 amino acids. Unmatched junction bases numbered 6, after V lost 0 bases and J lost 2 bases. The germline V gene encodes CDR1 GTSNPN and CDR2 SVGIG (reference sequence). The CDR3 coding sequence is TGTGCCTGGAGTGTGTTGAGGGGACAGGGGGCCTACGAGCAGTACTTC. It is translated as CAWSVLRGQGAYEQYF.

Note on this clone: Other DNA sequences within the sample encode an identical CDR3. The chain recombines TRBV10-3 with TRBJ1-2; D unclear. Germline CDR1 is ENHRY and CDR2 is SYGVKD. The length of the CDR3 is 13 residues. Trimming cost V 0 bases and J 2 bases, with 4 bases left between them. The CDR3 region is CAISESQNYGYTF. The CDR3 bases are TGTGCCATCAGTGAGTCACAGAACTATGGCTACACCTTC.

The chain joins TRBV18 to TRBJ2-1, with D hard to call. Trimming shortened V by 3 bases and J by 0 bases, and 12 bases separated the two germline ends. The CDR3 has 16 residues. Germline V CDR1 and CDR2: KGHSH, LQKENI. This CDR3 is CASSPPGRSSYNEQFF. The DNA of the CDR3 is TGTGCCAGCTCACCCCCGGGTAGGAGCTCCTACAATGAGCAGTTCTTC.

Points on this clone: This may be a read error: a much more frequent sequence differs by one nucleotide. The V call is TRBV7-2, the J call TRBJ2-5; D is unclear. The ends were cut back, 1 base at V and 3 bases at J, with 6 bases in the middle. CDR3 length: 13 amino acids. Germline loops: CDR1 SGHTA, CDR2 FQGNSA. CDR3 sequence: CASSLGTEETQYF. DNA of the CDR3: TGTGCCAGCAGCTTAGGGACCGAAGAGACCCAGTACTTC.

This clone is a singleton in its sample. The chain recombines TRBV4-2 with TRBJ1-4; 8 nucleotides align to TRBD1. Trimming cost V 0 bases and J 8 bases; bases outside gene matches: 8. The length of the CDR3 is 16 residues. In germline, CDR1 is LGHNA, CDR2 YNFKEQ. This CDR3 reads CASSQEAGTGFEKLFF. As DNA, the CDR3 is TGTGCCAGCAGCCAAGAAGCCGGGACAGGCTTCGAAAAACTGTTTTTT.

There are a few counts of this clone. The chain couples TRBV6-1 to TRBJ1-5; D is possibly TRBD1 (5 bases). This CDR3 is built from 15 residues. Deletions cut 4 bases from V and 4 bases from J, with 14 bases between. Germline-derived CDR1 and CDR2 are MNHNS and SASEGT. CDR3 amino acids: CASSVFGTENQPQHF. CDR3 DNA sequence: TGTGCCAGCAGTGTATTTGGGACTGAGAATCAGCCCCAGCATTTT.

The J gene is TRBJ2-1, the V gene TRBV18; 11 bases fit TRBD2. The germline V gene encodes CDR1 KGHSH and CDR2 LQKENI. This CDR3 has 17 residues. V lost 3 bases to trimming and J lost 2 bases; unmatched junction nucleotides: 6. Here the CDR3 DNA reads TGTGCCAGCTCACCCCCTAGCGGGGGGTTCACCTACAATGAGCAGTTCTTC. This encodes CASSPPSGGFTYNEQFF.